The 32 T cell receptor beta chains below all came from one sample that was sequenced in a study of graft-versus-host responses after intestinal transplantation. The table came from immunoSEQ multiplex PCR; TCRdb's copy has only in-frame clones and leaves some out. The sample has some 140,000 clones, 85% to 95% seen once. These receptors lack a known antigen. Sequencing was performed on unstimulated CD4+ T cells sorted from spleen or lymph node cells, taken before intestinal transplant. The receptor source for this set is a human donor who received an intestinal transplant.

As DNA, the CDR3 is TGCGCCAGCAGCCAAGTTATTGCGACAGGGATCAACGTTGCAACTAATGAAAAACTGTTTTTT. Translated, it gives CASSQVIATGINVATNEKLFF. The chain employs TRBV4-1 and TRBJ1-4, with TRBD1 matching 7 bases. This CDR3 region has 21 residues. With V trimmed by 1 base and J by 0 bases, 17 bases remained unmatched. From germline, CDR1 is MGHRA and CDR2 YSYEKL.

This chain joins TRBV9 and TRBJ2-7; 11 bases agree with TRBD2. This CDR3 is built from 14 residues. The J segment lost 3 bases and the V segment lost 3 bases, leaving 2 bases of the junction unmatched. CDR1 SGDLS and CDR2 YYNGEE come from the germline V gene. CDR3 bases: TGTGCCAGCAGCGCGACTAGCGGGAACTACGAGCAGTACTTC. It encodes CASSATSGNYEQYF.

This clone was observed once. The chain employs TRBV5-6 and TRBJ1-2; a weak D match, TRBD1 (6 bases). CDR3 size: 13 residues. Trimming cost V 0 bases and J 5 bases, with 8 bases left between them. Germline V CDR1 and CDR2: SGHDT, YYEEEE. CDR3 bases: TGTGCCAGCAGCTTGGAAAGGGGGTATGGCTACACCTTC. This sequence encodes CASSLERGYGYTF.

The chain couples TRBV30 to TRBJ2-7, with 10 bases fitting TRBD2. Germline loops: CDR1 GTSNPN, CDR2 SVGIG (reference sequence). With 6 bases clipped from V and 4 bases from J, the junction kept 9 bases outside the gene matches. This CDR3 is built from 14 residues. The CDR3 sequence is CACKTGTSAYEQYF. The CDR3 DNA reads TGTGCCTGCAAAACAGGGACTAGCGCTTACGAGCAGTACTTC.

This clone was seen once. The chain carries TRBV13 and TRBJ2-5; unclear D gene. Germline V gene data show CDR1 as PRHDT and CDR2 as FYEKMQ (reference sequence). Trimming left V 3 bases short and J 11 bases short, with 10 bases between. This CDR3 has 11 residues. DNA of the CDR3: TGTGCCAGCAGCTTGATTGAAGAGCAGTACTTC. Protein product: CASSLIEEQYF.

In the case of this clone: Sequence at one end of the junction differs from germline and may be a read error. The chain couples TRBV9 to TRBJ2-7; 8 nucleotides match TRBD2. This CDR3 contains 14 residues. CDR1 and CDR2 (germline): SGDLS, YYNGEE. In DNA form, the CDR3 reads TGTGCCAGCAGCGTAGGGACTAGCTCCCACGAGCAGTACTTC. This translates into CASSVGTSSHEQYF.

This clone was seen once. The chain is built from TRBV4-1 and TRBJ2-1; 8 nucleotides match TRBD2. In germline, CDR1 is MGHRA, CDR2 YSYEKL. The CDR3 runs to 17 residues. V was clipped by 3 bases and J by 4 bases; unmatched bases: 11. Written as DNA, the CDR3 is TGCGCCAGCAGCCATTTTGGGCCGGGAGGGATTTACAATGAGCAGTTCTTC. It is translated as CASSHFGPGGIYNEQFF.

The rearrangement links TRBV21-1 to TRBJ2-7; no DNA check was done on the table's D call, TRBD2. TRBV21-1 is deemed a pseudogene. The CDR3 contains 15 residues. CDR3 bases: TGTGCCAGCAGCAAGGAGCGGGAGCTATCCTACGAGCAGTACTTC. It is translated as CASSKERELSYEQYF.

This chain links TRBV5-4 with TRBJ1-2, with a tentative D call TRBD1 (6 bases). The germline CDR1 and CDR2 sequences are SGHNT and YYREEE (reference sequence). Between the trimmed V and J ends, which lost 4 bases and 2 bases, there was a span of 12 bases. The CDR3 totals 14 residues. This CDR3 is CASSNWTANYGYTF. CDR3 DNA: TGTGCCAGCAGCAATTGGACAGCCAACTATGGCTACACCTTC.

V gene TRBV28 combines with J gene TRBJ2-1, with 9 bases fitting TRBD1. The CDR3 is 15 residues long. The ends lost 7 bases at V and 3 bases at J; junction bases unmatched: 7. Germline V gene data show CDR1 as MDHEN and CDR2 as SYDVKM. The CDR3 coding sequence is TGTGCCAGCAACCCGGACAGGGGATACTACAATGAGCAGTTCTTC. Protein: CASNPDRGYYNEQFF.

The rearrangement links TRBV28 to TRBJ1-1; 7 bases fit TRBD1. Germline V gene data show CDR1 as MDHEN and CDR2 as SYDVKM. This CDR3 has 14 residues. Trimming at V came to 6 bases and at J to 0 bases, leaving 4 bases not matched to a gene. In nucleotides, the CDR3 is TGTGCCAGCAGCATGACAGGGATGAACACTGAAGCTTTCTTT. Translation: CASSMTGMNTEAFF.

The genes are TRBV6-4 and TRBJ1-2, with D hard to call. The germline V gene has CDR1 MRHNA and CDR2 SNTAGT. This CDR3 has 15 amino acids. V shed 2 bases and J shed 0 bases, with 10 bases lying between them. DNA of the CDR3: TGTGCCAGCAGTGACACCAGAGTCACTAACTATGGCTACACCTTC. Translation gives CASSDTRVTNYGYTF.

This clone was recorded a few times. This chain connects TRBV5-6 to TRBJ1-3; 8 bases match TRBD1. V was pared by 3 bases and J by 4 bases, with 6 bases of the junction left unmatched. This CDR3 has 15 amino acids. CDR1 and CDR2 (germline): SGHDT, YYEEEE. The chain's CDR3 is CASSSTGGEGNTIYF. As DNA, the CDR3 is TGTGCCAGCAGCTCTACAGGGGGAGAGGGAAACACCATATATTTT.

The gene calls are TRBV28 and TRBJ1-5; a weak D match, TRBD1 (5 bases). This CDR3 region has 14 residues. CDR1 and CDR2 from the germline V gene are MDHEN and SYDVKM. The V and J ends lost 6 bases and 2 bases respectively, with 11 bases between them. This chain's CDR3 is CASSRDGGNQPQHF. The CDR3 DNA reads TGTGCCAGCAGCCGGGACGGAGGCAATCAGCCCCAGCATTTT. The variable domain in full, completed from reference TRBV28 and TRBJ1-5, reads DVKVTQSSRYLVKRTGEKVFLECVQDMDHENMFWYRQDPGLGLRLIYFSYDVKMKEKGDIPEGYSVSREKKERFSLILESASTNQTSMYLCASSRDGGNQPQHFGDGTRLSIL.

The chain employs TRBV4-3 and TRBJ2-1; D call uncertain. CDR3 length: 14 residues. V gave up 1 base and J gave up 9 bases, with 13 bases separating them. The germline CDR1 and CDR2 sequences are LGHNA and YSLEER. For the CDR3, the DNA is TGCGCCAGCAGCCAAGTTGGTCTATCGGGTGAGCAGTTCTTC. Its protein product is CASSQVGLSGEQFF.

The V call is TRBV5-1, the J call TRBJ2-3, with 7 bases lining up with TRBD2. This CDR3 spans 17 amino acids. V was clipped by 0 bases and J by 1 base; unmatched bases: 8. The germline V gene encodes CDR1 SGHRS and CDR2 YFSETQ. The DNA of the CDR3 is TGCGCCAGCAGCTTGGTGGCGGGAGTGGGTGGCACAGATACGCAGTATTTT. Translated, it gives CASSLVAGVGGTDTQYF.

The chain joins TRBV27 to TRBJ1-2; TRBD1 aligns across 8 bases. CDR1 and CDR2 (germline): MNHEY, SMNVEV (reference sequence). After removal of 1 base from V and 2 bases from J, the junction contained 12 bases not matched to a gene. The CDR3 sequence is 18 residues long. The CDR3 nucleotides read TGTGCCAGCAGTTTATTAGGCCAGGGGGCGATCGGAAACTATGGCTACACCTTC. This codes for CASSLLGQGAIGNYGYTF.

In regard to this clone: Mismatch with germline at one junction end may stem from a read error. This chain links TRBV7-2 with TRBJ1-3, with 8 bases lining up with TRBD1. The germline V gene has CDR1 SGHTA and CDR2 FQGNSA. The CDR3 has 15 amino acids. DNA for the CDR3: TGTGCCAGCAGCTTAGGTCAGGGGGCTGGAAACACCACATATTTT. Its translation: CASSLGQGAGNTTYF.

The rearrangement links TRBV30 to TRBJ2-5, with 9 bases aligning to TRBD1. Germline values: CDR1 GTSNPN, CDR2 SVGIG (reference sequence). Losses at the gene ends were 6 bases for V and 6 bases for J; bases not matched to a gene: 8. The length of the CDR3 is 13 residues. CDR3 protein: CACGPGQGKTQYF. Written as DNA, the CDR3 is TGTGCCTGTGGGCCCGGACAGGGGAAGACCCAGTACTTC.

The chain is built from TRBV11-2 and TRBJ2-2, with D tentatively TRBD1 (6 bases). The CDR3 has 14 amino acids. V lost 5 bases and J 3 bases, leaving 10 bases between the germline ends. Germline V gene sequence: CDR1 SGHAT, CDR2 FQNNGV. The CDR3 protein is CASSRDTYTGELFF. The CDR3, as DNA: TGTGCCAGCAGCCGGGACACTTACACCGGGGAGCTGTTTTTT.

The CDR3 sequence: CAWNMIGRNQPQHF. In nucleotides, the CDR3 is TGTGCCTGGAATATGATCGGGAGAAATCAGCCCCAGCATTTT. V is TRBV30 and J is TRBJ1-5; D not certain. Germline CDR1 and CDR2: GTSNPN and SVGIG (reference sequence). The CDR3 length is 14 residues. Trimming took off 4 bases at V and 4 bases at J, with 14 bases between the two ends.

The chain links TRBV4-1 to TRBJ1-2, with D unresolved. Trimming left V 3 bases short and J 1 base short, with 12 bases between. The CDR3 runs to 15 residues. Germline V gene sequence: CDR1 MGHRA, CDR2 YSYEKL. The CDR3 protein is CASSQAAAVNYGYTF. DNA for the CDR3: TGCGCCAGCAGCCAGGCCGCCGCGGTTAACTATGGCTACACCTTC.

J is TRBJ1-4 and V is TRBV30; TRBD1 might be the D (6 bases). The germline V and J ends were trimmed by 4 bases and 5 bases, with 14 bases remaining between them. The CDR3 loop spans 14 amino acids. Germline-derived CDR1 and CDR2 are GTSNPN and SVGIG (reference sequence). Here the CDR3 DNA reads TGTGCCTGGAAGGGGGTGGGTAGCAATGAAAAACTGTTTTTT. Translated: CAWKGVGSNEKLFF.

The chain has TRBV11-2 and TRBJ2-3, with D possibly TRBD2 on 5 matching bases. Germline V CDR1 and CDR2: SGHAT, FQNNGV. This CDR3 has 14 amino acids. Trimming shortened V by 5 bases and J by 2 bases, and 11 bases separated the two germline ends. The CDR3 region is CASSAEAATDTQYF. CDR3 sequence (DNA): TGTGCCAGCAGCGCGGAGGCGGCCACAGATACGCAGTATTTT.

V usage is TRBV27 and J usage is TRBJ2-7; 8 bases align to TRBD1. After removal of 5 bases from V and 0 bases from J, the junction contained 6 bases not matched to a gene. Germline V CDR1 and CDR2: MNHEY, SMNVEV (reference sequence). The CDR3 totals 15 residues. The CDR3 DNA is TGTGCCAGCAGTAGTTGGGACAGGCTCTCCTACGAGCAGTACTTC. Its protein is CASSSWDRLSYEQYF.

J is TRBJ2-5 and V is TRBV13; 8 bases agree with TRBD2. Germline V gene lookup returns CDR1 PRHDT and CDR2 FYEKMQ (reference sequence). V lost 4 bases and J lost 3; bases outside the gene matches: 10. The CDR3 contains 16 residues. CDR3 in DNA: TGTGCCAGCAGCTCCCTGGGAGCGGGAGTGAAAGAGACCCAGTACTTC. It codes for CASSSLGAGVKETQYF.

The V and J genes are TRBV4-1 and TRBJ2-2; possible D gene TRBD1, 6 bases. V was cut by 0 bases and J by 3 bases, with 14 bases left in between. CDR3 length: 17 amino acids. The V gene's germline CDR1 is MGHRA and CDR2 YSYEKL. DNA of the CDR3: TGCGCCAGCAGCCAAGAAGTTACAGGGCGGGACACCGGGGAGCTGTTTTTT. It is translated as CASSQEVTGRDTGELFF.

In DNA form, the CDR3 reads TGTGCCAGCAGCGTGACAGGGGCCACTGAAGCTTTCTTT. It is translated as CASSVTGATEAFF. The chain carries TRBV9 and TRBJ1-1, with 8 nucleotides matching TRBD1. J lost 4 bases, V lost 2 bases, and 1 base had no gene match. Germline loops: CDR1 SGDLS, CDR2 YYNGEE. This CDR3 region has 13 residues. Variable domain in full (rest from reference TRBV9 and TRBJ1-1): DSGVTQTPKHLITATGQRVTLRCSPRSGDLSVYWYQQSLDQGLQFLIQYYNGEERAKGNILERFSAQQFPDLHSELNLSSLELGDSALYFCASSVTGATEAFFGQGTRLTVV.

The V gene is TRBV7-2, the J gene TRBJ2-7; 7 nucleotides line up with TRBD2. Germline CDR1 is SGHTA and CDR2 is FQGNSA. The CDR3 extends over 13 amino acids. V was clipped by 4 bases and J by 5 bases; unmatched bases: 5. CDR3 residues: CASSWDYRNEQYF. DNA of the CDR3: TGTGCCAGCAGCTGGGACTACCGCAACGAGCAGTACTTC.

Worth noting for this clone: At one end, the junction sequence differs from germline, possibly due to a read error. This CDR3 is CASSPRGRISIF. CDR3 sequence (DNA): TGTGCCAGCAGTCCGAGGGGGCGGATTTCCATCTTT. This sequence joins TRBV28 and TRBJ1-5; 7 nucleotides align to TRBD1. Germline lookup yields CDR1 MDHEN and CDR2 SYDVKM. This CDR3 is 12 amino acids long.

This chain uses TRBV28 with TRBJ2-5, with 12 bases identical to TRBD2. The J call is uncertain, as TRBJ2-7 better fits the DNA end. Germline V gene lookup returns CDR1 MDHEN and CDR2 SYDVKM. The CDR3 has 14 residues. CDR3 in amino acids: CASSQTSGSYEQYF. The CDR3 bases are TGTGCCAGCAGTCAGACTAGCGGGAGCTACGAGCAGTACTTC.

This clone was observed a handful of times. The chain is built from TRBV20-1 and TRBJ2-5, with unresolved D. Germline-derived CDR1 and CDR2 are DFQATT and SNEGSKA (reference sequence). Trimming cost V 5 bases and J 7 bases, with 11 bases left between them. CDR3 length: 11 amino acids. For the CDR3, the DNA is TGCAGTGCTGACGGTGGTGGGACCCAGTACTTC. Its protein is CSADGGGTQYF.